This T cell receptor (beta chain) was retrieved from a study of identical twins. General observations from the study: Models underestimated how often monozygotic twins shared out-of-frame TCR alpha. A partial confounding effect on zero-insertion analyses could come from invariant MAIT and iNKT cells.

TCRdb redid the calling of the 5' RACE reads with MiXCR, one entry per CDR3 protein. The sample yields 1.5 million to 2 million distinct CDR3 sequences, about 32% seen once. Each donor (without exception) was a healthy Caucasian. V gave up 0 bases and J gave up 8 bases; unmatched junction bases: 12. Germline V gene data show CDR1 as MGHRA and CDR2 as YSYEKL. The CDR3 is made up of 17 amino acids. On this clonotype: Antigen unknown.

Sequenced: cord blood. The receptor was derived from a newborn girl in good health. This chain links TRBV4-1 with TRBJ2-1, with 8 bases fitting TRBD2. In DNA form, the CDR3 reads TGCGCCAGCAGCCAAGACGGGGGGGCACCCCTAGGGGATGAGCAGTTCTTC. It yields the protein CASSQDGGAPLGDEQFF.